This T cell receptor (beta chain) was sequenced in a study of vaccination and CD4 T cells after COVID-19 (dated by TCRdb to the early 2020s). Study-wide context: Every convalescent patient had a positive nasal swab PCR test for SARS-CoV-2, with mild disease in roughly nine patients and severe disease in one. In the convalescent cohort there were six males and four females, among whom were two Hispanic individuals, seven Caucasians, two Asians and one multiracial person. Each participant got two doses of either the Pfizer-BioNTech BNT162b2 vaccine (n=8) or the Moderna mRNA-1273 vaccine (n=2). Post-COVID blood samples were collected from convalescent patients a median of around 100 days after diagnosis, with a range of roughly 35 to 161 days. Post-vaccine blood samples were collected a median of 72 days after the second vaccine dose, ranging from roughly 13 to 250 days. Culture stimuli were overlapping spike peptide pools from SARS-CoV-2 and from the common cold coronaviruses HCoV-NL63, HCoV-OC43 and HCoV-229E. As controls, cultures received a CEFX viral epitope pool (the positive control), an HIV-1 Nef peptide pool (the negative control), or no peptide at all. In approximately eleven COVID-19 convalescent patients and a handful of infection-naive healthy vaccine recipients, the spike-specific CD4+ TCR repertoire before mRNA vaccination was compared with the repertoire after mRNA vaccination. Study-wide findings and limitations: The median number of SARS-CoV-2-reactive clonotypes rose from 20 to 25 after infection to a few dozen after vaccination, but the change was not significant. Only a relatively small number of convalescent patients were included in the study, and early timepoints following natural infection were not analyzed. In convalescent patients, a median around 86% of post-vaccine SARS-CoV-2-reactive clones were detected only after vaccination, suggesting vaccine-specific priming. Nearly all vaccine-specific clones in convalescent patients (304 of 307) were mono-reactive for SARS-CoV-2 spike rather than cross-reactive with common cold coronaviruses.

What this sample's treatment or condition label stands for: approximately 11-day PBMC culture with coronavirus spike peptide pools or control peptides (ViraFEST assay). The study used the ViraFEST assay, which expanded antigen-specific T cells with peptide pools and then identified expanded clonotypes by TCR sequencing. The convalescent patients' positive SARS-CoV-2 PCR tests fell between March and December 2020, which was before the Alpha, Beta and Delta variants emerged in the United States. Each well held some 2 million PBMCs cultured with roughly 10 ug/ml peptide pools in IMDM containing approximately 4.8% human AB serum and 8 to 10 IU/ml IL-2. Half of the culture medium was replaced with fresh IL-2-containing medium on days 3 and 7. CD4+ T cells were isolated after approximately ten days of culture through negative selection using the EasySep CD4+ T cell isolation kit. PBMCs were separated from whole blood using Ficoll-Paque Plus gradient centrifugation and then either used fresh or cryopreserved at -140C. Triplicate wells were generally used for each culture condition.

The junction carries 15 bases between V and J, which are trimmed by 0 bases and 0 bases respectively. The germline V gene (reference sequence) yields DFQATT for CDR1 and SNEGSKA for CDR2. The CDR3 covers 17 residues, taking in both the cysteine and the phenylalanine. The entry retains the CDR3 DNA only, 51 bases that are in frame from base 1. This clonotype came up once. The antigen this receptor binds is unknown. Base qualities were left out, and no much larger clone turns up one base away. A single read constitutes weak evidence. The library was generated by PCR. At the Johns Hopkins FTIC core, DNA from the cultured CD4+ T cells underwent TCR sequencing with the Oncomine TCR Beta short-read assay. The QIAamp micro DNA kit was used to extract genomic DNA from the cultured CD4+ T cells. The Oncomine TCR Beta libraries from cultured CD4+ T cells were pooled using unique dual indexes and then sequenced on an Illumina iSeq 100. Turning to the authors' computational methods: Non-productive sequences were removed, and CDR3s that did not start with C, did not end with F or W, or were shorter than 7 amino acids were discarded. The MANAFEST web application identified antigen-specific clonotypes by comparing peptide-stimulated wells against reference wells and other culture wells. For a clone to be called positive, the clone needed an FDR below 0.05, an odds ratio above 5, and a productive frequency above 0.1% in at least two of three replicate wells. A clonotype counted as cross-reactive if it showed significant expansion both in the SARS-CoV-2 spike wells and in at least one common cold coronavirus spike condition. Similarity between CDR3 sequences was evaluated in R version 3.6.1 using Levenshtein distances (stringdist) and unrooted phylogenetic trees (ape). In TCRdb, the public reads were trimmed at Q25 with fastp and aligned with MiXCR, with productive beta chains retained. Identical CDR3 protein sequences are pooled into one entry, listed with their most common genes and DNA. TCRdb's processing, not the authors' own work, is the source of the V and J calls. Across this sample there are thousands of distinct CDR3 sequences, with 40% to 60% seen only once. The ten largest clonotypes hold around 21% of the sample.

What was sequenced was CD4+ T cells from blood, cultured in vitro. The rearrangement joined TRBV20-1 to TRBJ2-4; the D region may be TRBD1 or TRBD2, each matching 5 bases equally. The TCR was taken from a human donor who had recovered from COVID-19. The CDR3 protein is CSARETGRRLAKNIQYF. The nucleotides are TGCAGTGCTAGAGAAACGGGACGGAGACTAGCCAAAAACATTCAGTACTTC.